The 5 T cell receptor beta chains listed next were all sequenced from one sample in a study of radiation and T cells in renal cell carcinoma. Here immunoSEQ multiplex PCR was the method, and the copy in TCRdb shows in-frame clones only, minus some. The table shows about 12,000 clones, with about 71% occurring only once. Indicated treatment: treatment-naive control, cytoreductive nephrectomy. Material: tumor tissue, obtained from a patient whose treatment was nephrectomy without radiotherapy. These receptors all come from a woman older than 75 with renal cell carcinoma.

The chain has TRBV7-9 and TRBJ2-3, with 7 nucleotides matching TRBD1. Germline loops: CDR1 SEHNR, CDR2 FQNEAQ (reference sequence). The ends lost 1 base at V and 10 bases at J; junction bases unmatched: 5. The CDR3 is 13 amino acids. CDR3 protein: CASSLEDRSAQYF. In nucleotides, the CDR3 is TGTGCCAGCAGCTTAGAGGACAGGTCTGCGCAGTATTTT. Using reference TRBV7-9 and TRBJ2-3 for the parts outside the CDR3, the full variable domain is DTGVSQNPRHKITKRGQNVTFRCDPISEHNRLYWYRQTLGQGPEFLTYFQNEAQLEKSRLLSDRFSAERPKGSFSTLEIQRTEQGDSAMYLCASSLEDRSAQYFGPGTRLTVL.

This chain joins TRBV27 and TRBJ1-6; D is ambiguous. The germline V gene encodes CDR1 MNHEY and CDR2 SMNVEV (reference sequence). This CDR3 has 15 amino acids. V was trimmed by 3 bases and J by 7 bases, leaving 13 bases between them. The CDR3: CASSFWIGLNSPLHF. CDR3 nucleotide sequence: TGTGCCAGCAGTTTTTGGATAGGGTTGAATTCACCCCTCCACTTT.

J is TRBJ1-2 and V is TRBV27; TRBD1 agrees at 8 bases. Germline V gene lookup returns CDR1 MNHEY and CDR2 SMNVEV (reference sequence). V was clipped by 7 bases and J by 2 bases; unmatched bases: 24. CDR3 size: 20 residues. CDR3 in DNA: TGTGCCAGCACCGGGACAGGTGGAATAGTTGGTTTCTTACGCAACTATGGCTACACCTTC. Its protein is CASTGTGGIVGFLRNYGYTF.

The chain joins TRBV28 to TRBJ1-6, with D tentatively TRBD1 (5 bases). The germline V and J ends were trimmed by 5 bases and 7 bases, with 15 bases remaining between them. Looked up from germline, CDR1 is MDHEN and CDR2 is SYDVKM. This CDR3 has 15 residues. The CDR3 sequence is CASSPTGGSNSPLHF. In DNA form, the CDR3 reads TGTGCCAGCAGTCCTACTGGGGGTTCGAATTCACCCCTCCACTTT.

The chain links TRBV29-1 to TRBJ1-3; D unresolved. Germline V CDR1 and CDR2: SQVTM, ANQGSEA. The CDR3 totals 14 residues. Trimming took 6 bases from V and 4 from J, leaving 16 bases between them. The chain's CDR3 is CSVETSAAGNTIYF. The CDR3 bases are TGCAGCGTGGAAACTTCGGCGGCGGGAAACACCATATATTTT.